One sample yielded the 28 T cell receptor beta chains listed below, sequenced in a study of blood T cell repertoires in COVID-19. Repertoires were generated with immunoSEQ multiplex PCR, while TCRdb's copy carries only in-frame clones and drops some. The sample consists of about 180,000 clones, around 83% of them appearing once. The source material was peripheral blood. The receptor source for this set is a woman aged 25 to 39 with active or convalescent COVID-19.

This chain links TRBV7-2 with TRBJ1-3; TRBD1 agrees at 10 bases. The J segment lost 0 bases and the V segment lost 3 bases, leaving 11 bases of the junction unmatched. The CDR3 sequence is 19 residues long. Germline V gene sequence: CDR1 SGHTA, CDR2 FQGNSA. The CDR3 DNA reads TGTGCCAGCAGCTTCCGGGACAGGGGCGGACTATCCTCTGGAAACACCATATATTTT. Translation: CASSFRDRGGLSSGNTIYF. The variable domain in full, with the rest retrieved from reference TRBV7-2 and TRBJ1-3, is GAGVSQSPSNKVTEKGKDVELRCDPISGHTALYWYRQSLGQGLEFLIYFQGNSAPDKSGLPSDRFSAERTGGSVSTLTIQRTQQEDSAVYLCASSFRDRGGLSSGNTIYFGEGSWLTVV.

The CDR3 bases are TGCAGCGTTGCGAGGACTAGCGGGATACAAGAGACCCAGTACTTC. This sequence encodes CSVARTSGIQETQYF. This sequence joins TRBV29-1 and TRBJ2-5; 12 nucleotides line up with TRBD2. This CDR3 contains 15 residues. The germline gives CDR1 SQVTM, CDR2 ANQGSEA. Trimming took 4 bases from V and 2 from J; bases not matched to a gene: 5.

V usage is TRBV10-1 and J usage is TRBJ2-1; TRBD2 matches at 13 bases. Germline V lookup: CDR1 WNHNN, CDR2 SYGVQD (reference sequence). V dropped 8 bases and J dropped 5; count of bases not matched to a gene: 3. CDR3 length equals 14 residues. Here the CDR3 DNA reads TGCGCCAGCGCCGGGACTAGCGGGGACAATGAGCAGTTCTTC. Its protein product is CASAGTSGDNEQFF.

This clone has just one count. The rearrangement links TRBV28 to TRBJ2-7; 10 bases align to TRBD1. The CDR3 totals 15 residues. The junction had 6 bases not matched to a gene; V was cut back by 5 bases and J by 2 bases. Germline CDR1 and CDR2: MDHEN and SYDVKM. The CDR3 is CASSGDRGWPYEQYF. In DNA form, the CDR3 reads TGTGCCAGCAGTGGGGACAGGGGTTGGCCCTACGAGCAGTACTTC.

The V gene is TRBV5-8, the J gene TRBJ2-1; TRBD2 is a possible D gene (5 bases). Germline V gene sequence: CDR1 SGHTS, CDR2 YDEGEE. V was cut by 2 bases and J by 0 bases, with 15 bases left in between. The CDR3 extends over 17 amino acids. This chain's CDR3 is CASSFGLTPGSYNEQFF. DNA for the CDR3: TGTGCCAGCAGCTTCGGACTGACCCCCGGCTCCTACAATGAGCAGTTCTTC.

The J gene is TRBJ2-3, the V gene TRBV19; D is possibly TRBD1 (6 bases). Trimming took 5 bases from V and 6 from J, leaving 15 bases between them. The CDR3 is made up of 14 amino acids. In germline, CDR1 is LNHDA, CDR2 SQIVND (reference sequence). CDR3 region: CASSSGLGADTQYF. CDR3 in DNA: TGTGCCAGTAGTTCCGGACTGGGGGCCGATACGCAGTATTTT.

This clone was found once. This chain uses TRBV4-2 with TRBJ2-2; D ambiguous. Germline loops: CDR1 LGHNA, CDR2 YNFKEQ. CDR3 length: 16 residues. Trimming took 0 bases from V and 6 from J, leaving 14 bases between them. The CDR3 DNA follows: TGTGCCAGCAGCCAAGATAAGAACAGTGGCGCCGGGGAGCTGTTTTTT. Residues: CASSQDKNSGAGELFF.

The rearrangement uses TRBV5-1 and TRBJ1-1; D not certain. V was clipped by 3 bases and J by 9 bases, with 9 bases between them. Germline V CDR1 and CDR2: SGHRS, YFSETQ. This CDR3 is 11 amino acids long. The CDR3 is CASSSGWKAFF. CDR3 nucleotide sequence: TGCGCCAGCAGCTCGGGATGGAAAGCTTTCTTT.

The chain has TRBV2 and TRBJ2-6; maybe TRBD1 (6 bases). The CDR3 has 15 residues. CDR1 is SNHLY and CDR2 is FYNNEI in the germline V gene. V was shortened by 7 bases and J by 0 bases, with 10 bases between the two germline ends. CDR3 DNA: TGTGCCAGCAAAGACAGGACCTCTGGGGCCAACGTCCTGACTTTC. Amino acids: CASKDRTSGANVLTF.

V gene TRBV20-1 combines with J gene TRBJ1-5; TRBD1 might be the D (6 bases). The CDR3 loop spans 15 amino acids. The germline V gene has CDR1 DFQATT and CDR2 SNEGSKA (reference sequence). V was trimmed by 3 bases and J by 0 bases, leaving 12 bases between them. The CDR3 bases are TGCAGTGCTAGTTGGGGGCGGTCTAGCAATCAGCCCCAGCATTTT. Its protein product is CSASWGRSSNQPQHF.

This rearrangement joins TRBV5-1 to TRBJ1-2; no reliable D call. V lost 0 bases and J 0 bases, leaving 6 bases between the germline ends. Germline CDR1 is SGHRS and CDR2 is YFSETQ. This CDR3 has 14 amino acids. CDR3 DNA: TGCGCCAGCAGCTTGGGGCAGTCTAACTATGGCTACACCTTC. Its translation is CASSLGQSNYGYTF.

The chain recombines TRBV28 with TRBJ2-1; 8 nucleotides line up with TRBD1. V dropped 10 bases and J dropped 9; count of bases not matched to a gene: 8. The CDR3 covers 12 residues. The germline CDR1 and CDR2 sequences are MDHEN and SYDVKM. The CDR3 is CATRGRPGEQFF. CDR3 nucleotides: TGTGCCACCAGGGGGCGCCCAGGTGAGCAGTTCTTC.

The V gene is TRBV6-5, the J gene TRBJ1-2, with 12 bases aligning to TRBD1. V was clipped by 10 bases and J by 5 bases; unmatched bases: 5. This CDR3 region has 13 residues. Looked up from germline, CDR1 is MNHEY and CDR2 is SVGAGI. CDR3 coding DNA: TGTGCCACGCGGGGACAGGGGGCTTATGGCTACACCTTC. Protein sequence: CATRGQGAYGYTF.

The chain links TRBV19 to TRBJ1-3; D call uncertain. V was pared by 3 bases and J by 7 bases, with 7 bases between. The CDR3 totals 12 residues. Germline V gene sequence: CDR1 LNHDA, CDR2 SQIVND (reference sequence). The CDR3 region is CASSIPRNTIYF. The CDR3 bases are TGTGCCAGTAGTATCCCACGGAACACCATATATTTT.

The chain recombines TRBV4-2 with TRBJ2-7; 9 bases agree with TRBD2. The V gene end was trimmed by 0 bases and the J gene end by 4 bases; junction bases not matched to a gene: 7. CDR1 and CDR2 from the germline V gene are LGHNA and YNFKEQ. The CDR3 is made up of 16 amino acids. This CDR3 reads CASSQELAGVRYEQYF. Written as DNA, the CDR3 is TGTGCCAGCAGCCAAGAGTTAGCGGGAGTTAGATACGAGCAGTACTTC.

The chain combines TRBV6-5 with TRBJ1-2, with TRBD1 as a possible D gene (6 bases). The germline CDR1 and CDR2 sequences are MNHEY and SVGAGI. V was trimmed by 2 bases and J by 8 bases, leaving 6 bases between them. The CDR3 is made up of 11 amino acids. CDR3 DNA sequence: TGTGCCAGCAGTTACCAGGGGGGCTACACCTTC. As protein: CASSYQGGYTF.

CDR3 coding DNA: TGTGCCAGCTCCAAGCCGGGGGGCGGAACTGAAGCTTTCTTT. Protein product: CASSKPGGGTEAFF. The chain recombines TRBV28 with TRBJ1-1, with D tentatively TRBD1 (6 bases). CDR1 is MDHEN, CDR2 SYDVKM, per germline. V dropped 8 bases and J dropped 5 bases, with 18 bases sitting between them. The CDR3 runs to 14 residues. Together with reference TRBV28 and TRBJ1-1, the CDR3 gives the full variable domain: DVKVTQSSRYLVKRTGEKVFLECVQDMDHENMFWYRQDPGLGLRLIYFSYDVKMKEKGDIPEGYSVSREKKERFSLILESASTNQTSMYLCASSKPGGGTEAFFGQGTRLTVV.

The CDR3 DNA follows: TGTGCCAGCAGTTTATACGGTGCTTTAGCCAAAAACATTCAGTACTTC. It yields the protein CASSLYGALAKNIQYF. The rearrangement uses TRBV28 and TRBJ2-4; D call uncertain. This CDR3 comprises 16 residues. Germline V gives CDR1 MDHEN, CDR2 SYDVKM. Trimming removed 1 base from V and 0 bases from J, with 10 bases in between.

The chain couples TRBV11-3 to TRBJ2-7; the match to TRBD1 covers 10 bases. The trim removed 3 bases at V and 3 bases at J, leaving 5 bases unmatched. CDR3 size: 15 residues. Germline lookup yields CDR1 SGHNT and CDR2 YENEEA. This chain's CDR3 is CASSFGQGVLYEQYF. CDR3 nucleotide sequence: TGTGCCAGCAGCTTTGGACAGGGGGTCCTCTACGAGCAGTACTTC.

The V call is TRBV27, the J call TRBJ2-5; 10 bases line up with TRBD2. Germline V gene sequence: CDR1 MNHEY, CDR2 SMNVEV (reference sequence). The junction had 10 bases not matched to a gene; V was cut back by 5 bases and J by 1 base. This CDR3 comprises 17 residues. Here the CDR3 DNA reads TGTGCCAGCAGTCCACAAGGACTAGCGGACTTCCAAGAGACCCAGTACTTC. Translation: CASSPQGLADFQETQYF.

This rearrangement joins TRBV6-6 to TRBJ1-2; D gene uncertain. In germline, CDR1 is MNHNY, CDR2 SVGAGI (reference sequence). Between the trimmed V and J ends, which lost 6 bases and 4 bases, there was a span of 21 bases. The CDR3 has 16 residues. The CDR3 reads CASSPSGRKTLYGYTF. In nucleotides, the CDR3 is TGTGCCAGCAGCCCCTCGGGAAGGAAGACTCTCTATGGCTACACCTTC.

V gene TRBV6-4 combines with J gene TRBJ2-3; 8 bases map to TRBD2. The CDR3 has 15 residues. Germline assignment: CDR1 MRHNA and CDR2 SNTAGT. Germline trimming cut 5 bases from V and 0 bases from J; bases unmatched to any gene: 4. The CDR3 is CASSYTSGSTDTQYF. CDR3 nucleotides: TGTGCCAGCAGTTACACTAGCGGTAGCACAGATACGCAGTATTTT.

The chain joins TRBV11-3 to TRBJ2-3; 15 positions agree with TRBD2. The germline CDR1 and CDR2 sequences are SGHNT and YENEEA. J was trimmed by 3 bases and V by 4 bases; bases with no gene match: 2. The CDR3 consists of 16 residues. CDR3 sequence: CASSSGTSGGTDTQYF. CDR3 in DNA: TGTGCCAGCAGCTCTGGGACTAGCGGGGGGACAGATACGCAGTATTTT.

J is TRBJ1-1 and V is TRBV11-2; TRBD1 agrees at 7 bases. From germline, CDR1 is SGHAT and CDR2 FQNNGV. This CDR3 has 14 amino acids. Trimming at V came to 6 bases and at J to 2 bases, leaving 6 bases not matched to a gene. CDR3 nucleotides: TGTGCCAGCAGGCCCGGGACAGAAAACACTGAAGCTTTCTTT. Its protein is CASRPGTENTEAFF.

The chain joins TRBV10-2 to TRBJ1-6, with D possibly matching TRBD1 (5 bases). Germline CDR1 is WSHSY and CDR2 is SAAADI. V lost 0 bases and J 0 bases, leaving 9 bases between the germline ends. The CDR3 length is 17 residues. For the CDR3, the DNA is TGCGCCAGCAGTGAGTCGCGACAGTTCTCCTATAATTCACCCCTCCACTTT. It translates to CASSESRQFSYNSPLHF.

The CDR3 DNA is TGCGCCAGCAGTGAGTCGAGCCTTGATCAGCCCCAGCATTTT. Protein product: CASSESSLDQPQHF. The V and J genes are TRBV10-2 and TRBJ1-5; D remains ambiguous. The CDR3 sequence is 14 residues long. The V gene lost 0 bases and the J gene lost 5 bases, with 8 bases spanning the gap. Germline-derived CDR1 and CDR2 are WSHSY and SAAADI.

The chain has TRBV7-2 and TRBJ1-1; weak D call: TRBD1 (6 bases). Germline assignment: CDR1 SGHTA and CDR2 FQGNSA. V dropped 5 bases and J dropped 0 bases, with 16 bases sitting between them. The CDR3 loop spans 16 amino acids. DNA for the CDR3: TGTGCCAGCAGCCTAACCTCAAGACAGGTGAACACTGAAGCTTTCTTT. Its translation is CASSLTSRQVNTEAFF.

V and J are TRBV18 and TRBJ2-2; tentatively, D is TRBD2 (5 bases). The CDR3 loop spans 15 amino acids. Trimming pared 5 bases from V and 2 bases from J, leaving 12 bases between. Germline V gene sequence: CDR1 KGHSH, CDR2 LQKENI. The DNA for the CDR3 is TGTGCCAGCTCAGGCGGGCAGGCAAACACCGGGGAGCTGTTTTTT. It translates to CASSGGQANTGELFF.